These 16 T cell receptor beta chains came from one sample sequenced in a study of post-analysis software for immune sequencing data. Study results and limitations: Patients used about five TRBV segments, including TRBV5-6, TRBV5-1 and TRBV20-1, more often than controls.

Tagging with unique molecular identifiers was a feature of the TCR beta cDNA libraries. From the PCR reads, TCRdb called clonotypes with MiXCR, one entry per CDR3 protein. The sample shows under 650,000 distinct CDR3 sequences, 44% of them seen only once. The antigens of these receptors remain unknown. The source material was blood. These receptors were collected from a girl aged 5 to 17 with multiple sclerosis.

The chain couples TRBV20-1 to TRBJ2-3; the D gene is possibly TRBD2 (5 bases). The CDR3 spans 15 residues. V was trimmed by 6 bases and J by 4 bases, leaving 20 bases between them. The germline V gene has CDR1 DFQATT and CDR2 SNEGSKA (reference sequence). CDR3 bases: TGCAGTGCGACACCCGCTAGCCATGCCGCAGATACGCAGTATTTT. It codes for CSATPASHAADTQYF.

This clonotype was detected only a few times. The chain uses TRBV4-2 and TRBJ2-3, with no clear D. The CDR3 is made up of 13 amino acids. The ends were cut back, 4 bases at V and 3 bases at J, with 8 bases in the middle. The germline V gene encodes CDR1 LGHNA and CDR2 YNFKEQ. CDR3 sequence reads: CASSPGVTDTQYF. CDR3 nucleotide sequence: TGTGCCAGCAGCCCCGGCGTGACAGATACGCAGTATTTT.

The rearrangement joins TRBV5-1 to TRBJ1-2; D is undetermined. Germline V CDR1 and CDR2: SGHRS, YFSETQ. CDR3 length: 11 amino acids. V shed 4 bases and J shed 8 bases, with 9 bases lying between them. CDR3 coding DNA: TGCGCCAGCAGCATTGGATCGGGCTACACCTTC. Translating it yields CASSIGSGYTF.

The chain combines TRBV20-1 with TRBJ2-7, with D perhaps assigned TRBD1 or TRBD2 (6 bases each). Germline CDR1 DFQATT, CDR2 SNEGSKA (reference sequence). Deletions cut 6 bases from V and 1 base from J, with 13 bases between. This CDR3 has 13 residues. DNA for the CDR3: TGCAGTGCGACGCGGGACATTTCCTACGAGCAGTACTTC. Translation gives CSATRDISYEQYF.

V is TRBV4-1 and J is TRBJ2-7, with 7 bases that match TRBD2. CDR1 and CDR2 (germline): MGHRA, YSYEKL. CDR3 size: 15 residues. V shed 4 bases, J shed 0 bases, and the junction held 6 bases outside the gene matches. The CDR3 here is CASSPEGGSSYEQYF. CDR3 DNA sequence: TGCGCCAGCAGCCCCGAGGGCGGGAGCTCCTACGAGCAGTACTTC.

This clonotype has a handful of counts. Relative to the germline gene, one junction end is altered; a read error may explain this. The chain is built from TRBV7-7 and TRBJ2-1; 7 bases map to TRBD2. The CDR3 is made up of 15 amino acids. Looked up from germline, CDR1 is SSHAT and CDR2 is FNYEAQ (reference sequence). The CDR3 region has the DNA TGTGCTAGCAGCTCGGGGGGAAGTTCCTACAATGAGCAGTTCTTC. It specifies CASSSGGSSYNEQFF.

This chain links TRBV7-2 with TRBJ2-1; TRBD2 might be the D (6 bases). Germline loops: CDR1 SGHTA, CDR2 FQGNSA. The CDR3 spans 14 residues. The V gene lost 1 base and the J gene lost 6 bases, with 10 bases spanning the gap. The CDR3 region has the DNA TGTGCCAGCAGCTTAGGGACTACCATCAATGAGCAGTTCTTC. It yields the protein CASSLGTTINEQFF.

This clonotype was seen only a few times. The chain employs TRBV11-2 and TRBJ2-5, with 10 bases matching TRBD1. With 3 bases clipped from V and 5 bases from J, the junction kept 6 bases outside the gene matches. CDR3 length: 15 amino acids. CDR1 is SGHAT, CDR2 FQNNGV, per germline. CDR3 sequence reads: CASSFWTGGLETQYF. The CDR3 DNA is TGTGCCAGCAGCTTTTGGACAGGGGGATTGGAGACCCAGTACTTC. Full variable domain (outside the CDR3, taken from reference TRBV11-2 and TRBJ2-5): EAGVAQSPRYKIIEKRQSVAFWCNPISGHATLYWYQQILGQGPKLLIQFQNNGVVDDSQLPKDRFSAERLKGVDSTLKIQPAKLEDSAVYLCASSFWTGGLETQYFGPGTRLLVL.

This clonotype was detected only a few times. This chain connects TRBV12-3 or TRBV12-4 to TRBJ2-1; the match to TRBD2 covers 13 bases. The CDR3 is made up of 16 amino acids. Trimming removed 5 bases from V and 7 bases from J; junction bases left unmatched: 8. The CDR3 loop reads CASSIRTSGSSNEQFF. The CDR3 coding sequence is TGTGCCAGCAGTATCAGGACTAGCGGGAGCAGTAATGAGCAGTTCTTC.

The chain uses TRBV12-3 or TRBV12-4 and TRBJ2-1; the D gene could be TRBD1 or TRBD2 (7 bases each). Trimming stripped 7 bases from V and 4 bases from J, with 23 bases between. This CDR3 is 17 amino acids long. CDR3 protein: CASTQLGGGSGYNEQFF. Written as DNA, the CDR3 is TGTGCCAGCACCCAACTAGGGGGCGGGAGTGGGTACAATGAGCAGTTCTTC.

The chain recombines TRBV4-2 with TRBJ2-3, with 12 positions matching TRBD2. The CDR3 has 18 amino acids. Germline V CDR1 and CDR2: LGHNA, YNFKEQ. V shed 7 bases, J shed 1 base, and the junction held 12 bases outside the gene matches. The CDR3, as DNA: TGTGCCAGCAATCCCTGGGCTAGCGGGGGGGTCGGCACAGATACGCAGTATTTT. This sequence encodes CASNPWASGGVGTDTQYF.

This chain uses TRBV11-2 with TRBJ2-3; no reliable D call. The CDR3 runs 14 residues. Germline V gene lookup returns CDR1 SGHAT and CDR2 FQNNGV. V lost 3 bases to trimming and J lost 4 bases, with 11 bases between them. CDR3 nucleotide sequence: TGTGCCAGCAGCTTTGAATTTTACTCAGATACGCAGTATTTT. Its protein product is CASSFEFYSDTQYF.

The chain recombines TRBV5-1 with TRBJ1-2; D not certain. Between the trimmed V and J ends, which lost 0 bases and 8 bases, there was a span of 11 bases. CDR3 length: 13 residues. Germline V lookup: CDR1 SGHRS, CDR2 YFSETQ. The CDR3 DNA reads TGCGCCAGCAGCTTGGAGGCAGCCAGCGGCTACACCTTC. Protein: CASSLEAASGYTF.

V and J are TRBV12-3 or TRBV12-4 and TRBJ2-1; TRBD1 or TRBD2 may be the D gene (5 bases each). The CDR3 covers 13 residues. Trimming shortened V by 7 bases and J by 12 bases, and 19 bases separated the two germline ends. CDR3 region: CASIGASMYGQFF. CDR3 nucleotide sequence: TGTGCCAGCATCGGGGCCTCCATGTATGGGCAGTTCTTC.

V usage is TRBV10-3 and J usage is TRBJ2-5; possibly TRBD2 for D (5 bases). Deletions cut 8 bases from V and 2 bases from J, with 9 bases between. The V gene's germline CDR1 is ENHRY and CDR2 SYGVKD. The length of the CDR3 is 12 residues. The CDR3 DNA reads TGTGCCATCGGGAGTAGTCAAGAGACCCAGTACTTC. This codes for CAIGSSQETQYF.

The chain joins TRBV5-1 to TRBJ2-2; D not resolved. The germline CDR1 and CDR2 sequences are SGHRS and YFSETQ. Trimming left V 4 bases short and J 5 bases short, with 6 bases between. The CDR3 has 12 residues. In DNA form, the CDR3 reads TGCGCCAGCAGCCCCTGGACCGGGGAGCTGTTTTTT. Translated: CASSPWTGELFF. Combining the CDR3 with reference TRBV5-1 and TRBJ2-2 gives the whole variable domain KAGVTQTPRYLIKTRGQQVTLSCSPISGHRSVSWYQQTPGQGLQFLFEYFSETQRNKGNFPGRFSGRQFSNSRSEMNVSTLELGDSALYLCASSPWTGELFFGEGSRLTVL.